What follows is one T cell receptor beta chain and its context. This beta chain is a stray sequence in a library constructed for alpha chains; its clone size is not meaningful. Regarding time point: sample taken at primary tumor resection. The study sequenced unsorted whole RNA from tumor, nontumor lung or frozen PBMC. Donors were roughly 70 untreated early-stage non-small cell lung cancer patients. This sample stems from a study of spatial heterogeneity in lung cancer. MiXCR, run by TCRdb on the 5' RACE reads, gives a single entry per CDR3 protein. The sample consists of approximately 11,000 distinct CDR3 sequences, roughly 4% of them appearing once. Germline lookup yields CDR1 MNHEY and CDR2 SMNVEV (reference sequence). The CDR3 sequence is 14 residues long. Trimming at V came to 3 bases and at J to 5 bases, leaving 7 bases not matched to a gene.

Sequencing was performed on normal lung tissue next to the tumor, taken at surgery. This clonotype originated in a male donor with early-stage non-small cell lung cancer. The chain links TRBV27 to TRBJ2-7; 7 nucleotides match TRBD1. The CDR3 here is CASSLRQGTDEQYF. The DNA for the CDR3 is TGTGCCAGCAGTTTGCGACAGGGTACGGACGAGCAGTACTTC.